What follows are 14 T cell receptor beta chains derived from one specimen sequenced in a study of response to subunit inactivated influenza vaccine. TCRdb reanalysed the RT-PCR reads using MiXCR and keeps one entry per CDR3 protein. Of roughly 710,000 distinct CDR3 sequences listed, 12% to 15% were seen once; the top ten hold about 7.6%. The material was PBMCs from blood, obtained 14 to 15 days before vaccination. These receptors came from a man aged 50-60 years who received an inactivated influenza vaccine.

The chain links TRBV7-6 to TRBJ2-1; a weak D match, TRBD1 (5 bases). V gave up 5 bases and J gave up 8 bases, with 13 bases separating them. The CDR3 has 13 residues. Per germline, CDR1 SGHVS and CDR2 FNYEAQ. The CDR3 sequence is CASSLPGRDEQFF. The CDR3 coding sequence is TGTGCCAGCAGCCTCCCGGGCAGGGATGAGCAGTTCTTC.

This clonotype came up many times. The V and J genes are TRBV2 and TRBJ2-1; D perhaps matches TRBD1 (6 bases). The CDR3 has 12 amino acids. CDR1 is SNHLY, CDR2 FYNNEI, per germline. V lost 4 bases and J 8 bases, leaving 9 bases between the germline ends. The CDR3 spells CASSARGYEQFF. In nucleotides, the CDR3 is TGTGCCAGCAGTGCCAGGGGCTATGAGCAGTTCTTC.

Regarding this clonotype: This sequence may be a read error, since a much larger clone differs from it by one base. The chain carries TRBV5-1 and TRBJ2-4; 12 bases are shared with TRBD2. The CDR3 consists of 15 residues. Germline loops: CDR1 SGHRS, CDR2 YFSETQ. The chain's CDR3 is CASSSPTSGRGIRYF. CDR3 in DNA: TGCGCCAGCAGCTCACCGACTAGCGGGAGAGGCATTCGGTACTTC.

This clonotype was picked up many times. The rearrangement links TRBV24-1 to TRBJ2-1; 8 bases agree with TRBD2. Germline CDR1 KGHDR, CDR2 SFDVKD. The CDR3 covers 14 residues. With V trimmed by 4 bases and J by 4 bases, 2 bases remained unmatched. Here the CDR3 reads CATSDGGGYNEQFF. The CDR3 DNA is TGTGCCACCAGTGACGGGGGGGGATACAATGAGCAGTTCTTC.

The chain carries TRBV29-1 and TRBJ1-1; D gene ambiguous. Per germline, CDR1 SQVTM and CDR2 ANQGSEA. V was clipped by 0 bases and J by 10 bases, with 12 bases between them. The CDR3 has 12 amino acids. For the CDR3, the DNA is TGCAGCGTTGAAGATCCCCCCCAAGGAGCTTTCTTT. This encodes CSVEDPPQGAFF.

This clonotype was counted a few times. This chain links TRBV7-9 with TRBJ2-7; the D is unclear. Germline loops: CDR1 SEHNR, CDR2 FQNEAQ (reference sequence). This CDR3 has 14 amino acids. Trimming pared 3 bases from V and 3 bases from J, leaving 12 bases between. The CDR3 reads CASSLYLLSYEQYF. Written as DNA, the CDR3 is TGTGCCAGCAGCTTGTACCTTCTTAGCTACGAGCAGTACTTC.

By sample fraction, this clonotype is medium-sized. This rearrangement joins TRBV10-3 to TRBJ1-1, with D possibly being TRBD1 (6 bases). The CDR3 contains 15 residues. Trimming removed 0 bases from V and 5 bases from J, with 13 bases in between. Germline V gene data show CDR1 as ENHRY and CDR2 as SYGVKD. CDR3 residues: CAISESGGLVTEAFF. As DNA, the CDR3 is TGTGCCATCAGTGAGTCGGGGGGGCTTGTAACTGAAGCTTTCTTT.

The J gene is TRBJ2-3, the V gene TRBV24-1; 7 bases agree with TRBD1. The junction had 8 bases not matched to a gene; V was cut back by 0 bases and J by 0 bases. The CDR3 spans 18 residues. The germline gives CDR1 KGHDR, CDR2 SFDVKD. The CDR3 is CATSDLPRQGPSTDTQYF. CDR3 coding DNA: TGTGCCACCAGTGATTTGCCCCGACAGGGACCCAGCACAGATACGCAGTATTTT.

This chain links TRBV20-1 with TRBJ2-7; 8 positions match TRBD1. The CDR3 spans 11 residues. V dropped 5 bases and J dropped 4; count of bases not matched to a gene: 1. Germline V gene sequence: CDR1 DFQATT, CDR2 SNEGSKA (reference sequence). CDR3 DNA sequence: TGCAGTGCTTGGACAGGGTACGAGCAGTACTTC. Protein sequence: CSAWTGYEQYF.

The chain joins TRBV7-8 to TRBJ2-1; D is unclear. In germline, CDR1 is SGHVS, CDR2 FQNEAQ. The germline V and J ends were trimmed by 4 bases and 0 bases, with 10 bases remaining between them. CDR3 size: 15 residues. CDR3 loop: CASSWGSSSYNEQFF. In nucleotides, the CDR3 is TGTGCCAGCAGCTGGGGTTCCAGCTCCTACAATGAGCAGTTCTTC. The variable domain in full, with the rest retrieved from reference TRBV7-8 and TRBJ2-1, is GAGVSQSPRYKVAKRGQDVALRCDPISGHVSLFWYQQALGQGPEFLTYFQNEAQLDKSGLPSDRFFAERPEGSVSTLKIQRTQQEDSAVYLCASSWGSSSYNEQFFGPGTRLTVL.

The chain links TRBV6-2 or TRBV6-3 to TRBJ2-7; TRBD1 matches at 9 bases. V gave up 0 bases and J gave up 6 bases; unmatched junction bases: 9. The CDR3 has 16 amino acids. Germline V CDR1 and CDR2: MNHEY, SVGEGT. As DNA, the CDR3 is TGTGCCAGCAGTTACTCGGGGACAGGGTACGGACGCGAGCAGTACTTC. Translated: CASSYSGTGYGREQYF.

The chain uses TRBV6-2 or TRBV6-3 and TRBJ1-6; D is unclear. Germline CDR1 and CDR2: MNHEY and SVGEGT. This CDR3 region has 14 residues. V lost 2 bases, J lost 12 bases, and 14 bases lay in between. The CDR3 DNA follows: TGTGCCAGCAGTTACAACGCAGATCGGGGACCCCTCCACTTT. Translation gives CASSYNADRGPLHF.

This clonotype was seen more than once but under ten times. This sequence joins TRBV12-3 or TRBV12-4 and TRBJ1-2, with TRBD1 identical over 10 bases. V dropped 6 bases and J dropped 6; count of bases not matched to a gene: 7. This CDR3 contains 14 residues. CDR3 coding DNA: TGTGCCAGCAGACGTTCTGACAGGGGGCATGGCTACACCTTC. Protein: CASRRSDRGHGYTF.

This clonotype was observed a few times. The CDR3 DNA is TGCAGTGCTCCCCCGGGACTAGCGGGCAATGCCGGGTACGAGCAGTACTTC. Protein product: CSAPPGLAGNAGYEQYF. The chain has TRBV20-1 and TRBJ2-7, with 12 positions matching TRBD2. There are 17 residues in the CDR3. After removal of 5 bases from V and 4 bases from J, the junction contained 15 bases not matched to a gene. The germline gives CDR1 DFQATT, CDR2 SNEGSKA (reference sequence).